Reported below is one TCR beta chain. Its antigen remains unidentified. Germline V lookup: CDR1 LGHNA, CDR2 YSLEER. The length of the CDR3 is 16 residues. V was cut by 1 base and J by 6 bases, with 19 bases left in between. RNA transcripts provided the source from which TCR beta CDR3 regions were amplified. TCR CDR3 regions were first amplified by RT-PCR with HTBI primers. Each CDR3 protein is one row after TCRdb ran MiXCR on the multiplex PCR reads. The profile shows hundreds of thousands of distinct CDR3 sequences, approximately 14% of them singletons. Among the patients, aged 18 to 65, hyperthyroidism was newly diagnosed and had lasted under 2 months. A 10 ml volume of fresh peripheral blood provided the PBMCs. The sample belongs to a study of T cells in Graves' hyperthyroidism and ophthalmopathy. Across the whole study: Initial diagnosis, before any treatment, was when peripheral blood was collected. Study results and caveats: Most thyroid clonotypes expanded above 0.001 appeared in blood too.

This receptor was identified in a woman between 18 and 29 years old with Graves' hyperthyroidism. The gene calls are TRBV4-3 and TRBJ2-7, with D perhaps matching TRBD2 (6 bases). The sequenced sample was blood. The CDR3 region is CASSQVPADRAGEQYF. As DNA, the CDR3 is TGCGCCAGCAGCCAAGTCCCAGCGGACCGAGCGGGCGAGCAGTACTTC.